This TCR beta chain originates from a study of identifying expanded T cells in peripheral blood. Study results and limitations: Technical replicates showed 0.9 to 1.5 changed clones; two weeks about 16.4; four weeks 19. Two-week clone count variance significantly increased as total template count grew.

TCRdb's copy holds only in-frame clones and misses some; the assay was immunoSEQ multiplex PCR. The table includes 100,000 to 150,000 clones, 75% to 90% detected once. Regarding this clone: Its specificity is unknown.

The germline V gene encodes CDR1 MDHEN and CDR2 SYDVKM. With 6 bases removed from V and 5 bases from J, the gap between germline ends came to 13 bases. The CDR3 loop spans 13 amino acids. Healthy donors had no documented immune events, such as infections, while sampled. The receptor was derived from a person between 18 and 75 years old in good health. Specimen: blood. The V gene is TRBV28, the J gene TRBJ1-2, with D perhaps matching TRBD1 (5 bases). The CDR3 sequence is CASSPGTDYGYTF. The CDR3 DNA follows: TGTGCCAGCAGCCCCGGGACGGATTATGGCTACACCTTC.